These T cell receptor beta chains were read from a single sample in a study of T-cell memory formation after mild COVID-19. TCRdb passed the 5' RACE reads through MiXCR, listing each CDR3 protein once. The data show 190,000 or so distinct CDR3 sequences, 20% to 25% seen once. Sequencing was done on a sample of PBMCs or a T cell subset sorted from them (not recorded which). The receptors here all came from an adult woman who had mild COVID-19 (a few samples of this study predate the infection). Cell type and time point are not known. CDR3s include the opening cysteine and the closing phenylalanine or tryptophan. A D gene is named only where the DNA matches it firmly. Not every row has a clone size; where given, it reads once, few, many or a size class.

cdr3_nt,cdr3_aa,v_call,clone_size,j_call,d_call
TGTGCCAGCGGCCGCAGGGGAGGTGTTCTCCATGAGCAGTTCTTC,CASGRRGGVLHEQFF,TRBV5-4,-,TRBJ2-1,-
TGCAGTGCTAGACCCACCCGGAGCGGGAGAATCTACGAGCAGTACTTC,CSARPTRSGRIYEQYF,TRBV20-1,few,TRBJ2-7,TRBD2
TGTGCCAGCAGACCTCTAGCAACCGGGGAGCTGTTTTTT,CASRPLATGELFF,TRBV27,few,TRBJ2-2,-
TGTGCCAGCAGTAAGGGACTAGCGGGCCCCTACGAGCAGTACTTC,CASSKGLAGPYEQYF,TRBV27,-,TRBJ2-7,TRBD2
TGTGCCAGCAGCTTAGGGGGCCCTAGGGAGACCCAGTACTTC,CASSLGGPRETQYF,TRBV7-8,few,TRBJ2-5,-
TGTGCCAGCAGCTCAGAGGGGACGGCGGGAGGGCCCTACAATGAGCAGTTCTTC,CASSSEGTAGGPYNEQFF,TRBV9,few,TRBJ2-1,TRBD2
TGTGCCAGCTCCCGGCTGGGCACAGATACGCAGTATTTT,CASSRLGTDTQYF,TRBV6-1,-,TRBJ2-3,-
TGTGCCACCAGCAGCACCAGGGGGCTTATACCAGGGGAGCTGTTTTTT,CATSSTRGLIPGELFF,TRBV15,-,TRBJ2-2,TRBD1
TGTGCCAGCAGCCACCCCGGGGGAGGGGCGAACACTGAAGCTTTCTTT,CASSHPGGGANTEAFF,TRBV3-1,once,TRBJ1-1,-
TGCGCCAGCAGCTTGAGGGGAATGGACACTGAAGCTTTCTTT,CASSLRGMDTEAFF,TRBV5-1,-,TRBJ1-1,-
TGTGCCAGTAGTATAGGGGATAGCTCCTACAATGAGCAGTTCTTC,CASSIGDSSYNEQFF,TRBV19,-,TRBJ2-1,-
TGTGCCAGCAGTTACCCCTCAGGGGGAGGCTACGAGCAGTACTTC,CASSYPSGGGYEQYF,TRBV6-2/TRBV6-3,-,TRBJ2-7,-
TGTGCCAGCAGCGGGACCCTGAGGACAGGAACAATCGTGTTCTTC,CASSGTLRTGTIVFF,TRBV21-1,-,TRBJ2-1,-
TGTGCCAGCAGCTTATCTTCTTTAACAGACACAGATACGCAGTATTTT,CASSLSSLTDTDTQYF,TRBV7-3,-,TRBJ2-3,-
TGCGCCACTAGGACAGACTCCTACAATGAGCAGTTCTTC,CATRTDSYNEQFF,TRBV5-1,-,TRBJ2-1,-
TGTGCCATCAAGGTAGCGGAGAACACCGGGGAGCTGTTTTTT,CAIKVAENTGELFF,TRBV10-3,-,TRBJ2-2,-
TGTGCCAGCAGCTTAGGGGATTTAAACTATGGCTACACCTTC,CASSLGDLNYGYTF,TRBV7-9,few,TRBJ1-2,-
TGTGCCAGCATCGGGGAGGCTAGCGGGAGATTAGATACGCAGTATTTT,CASIGEASGRLDTQYF,TRBV7-9,-,TRBJ2-3,TRBD2
TGTGCCTGGAGTCTTGGCCCAGCGGGAGAGACCCAGTACTTC,CAWSLGPAGETQYF,TRBV30,few,TRBJ2-5,-